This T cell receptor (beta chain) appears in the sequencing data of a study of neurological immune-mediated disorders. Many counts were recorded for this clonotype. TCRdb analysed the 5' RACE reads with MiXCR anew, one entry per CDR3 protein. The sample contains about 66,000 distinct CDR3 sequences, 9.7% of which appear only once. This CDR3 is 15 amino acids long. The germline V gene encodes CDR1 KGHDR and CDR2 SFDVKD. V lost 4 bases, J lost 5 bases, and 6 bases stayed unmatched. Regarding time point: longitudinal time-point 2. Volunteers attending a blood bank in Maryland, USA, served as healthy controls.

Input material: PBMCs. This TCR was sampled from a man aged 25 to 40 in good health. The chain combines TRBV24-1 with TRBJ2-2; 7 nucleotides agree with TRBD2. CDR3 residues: CATSDPGGDTGELFF. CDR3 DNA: TGTGCCACCAGTGACCCGGGGGGAGATACCGGGGAGCTGTTTTTT.